Listed below are T cell receptor beta chains from one sample, sequenced in a study of T cell repertoires in cytomegalovirus infection. TCRdb recomputed calls from the reads with MiXCR, one row per CDR3 protein. The repertoire holds roughly 77,000 distinct CDR3 sequences, 3.5% to 4% seen once, with roughly 22% in the top ten. The source material was PBMCs. These receptors were collected from a human donor in good health (CMV status not recorded). Some clones in this sample may be carry-over from other donors' samples. Both conserved end residues are part of each CDR3. The D gene is left open where the match is weak. Clone size is not always given. Where it is, it says once, few, many or a class for expanded clones.

many	TRBV11-2	TRBJ2-7	TRBD2	TGTGCCAGCAGCCCACTTAGGAGACTAGCGGGAGGCGAGCAGTACTTC	CASSPLRRLAGGEQYF
few	TRBV5-1	TRBJ1-4	-	TGCGCCAGCAGCTTGGACGGGATCGGCGAAAAACTGTTTTTT	CASSLDGIGEKLFF
many	TRBV7-2	TRBJ2-2	-	TGTGCCACCCTAGACACATTGGAGCTGTTTTTT	CATLDTLELFF
many	TRBV7-4	TRBJ1-1	-	TGTGCCAGCAGCCCCGGGCTAGGTGAAGCTTTCTTT	CASSPGLGEAFF
many	TRBV12-5	TRBJ1-2	-	TGTGCTAGTGGTAGGGAGGACCTCCGGCAGGGCTACACCTTC	CASGREDLRQGYTF
many	TRBV12-3/TRBV12-4	TRBJ2-1	TRBD2	TGTGCCAGCAGCCGCAGGTGGCGGGAGGGCTACAATGAGCAGTTCTTC	CASSRRWREGYNEQFF
many	TRBV27	TRBJ2-6	-	TGTGCCAGCAGTTTAGAAGGATTCGGGGCCAACGTCCTGACTTTC	CASSLEGFGANVLTF
many	TRBV7-2	TRBJ2-1	TRBD2	TGTGCCAGCAGCCCTAGCGGAAGCTACAATGAGCAGTTCTTC	CASSPSGSYNEQFF
many	TRBV29-1	TRBJ1-3	TRBD1	TGCAGCGTAGGGACAGGGACGGCTGGAAACACCATATATTTT	CSVGTGTAGNTIYF
many	TRBV7-8	TRBJ1-2	TRBD1	TGTGCCAGCAGCGGGGCAGGGGGCTATGGCTACACCTTC	CASSGAGGYGYTF
few	TRBV6-2/TRBV6-3	TRBJ2-2	TRBD1	TGTGCCAGCAGTCGAAGTTCGACAGGGGGCACCGGGGAGCTGTTTTTT	CASSRSSTGGTGELFF
many	TRBV7-9	TRBJ1-2	-	TGTGCCAGCAGCGGCAGGGACCCCGGAAGAGGCTACACCTTC	CASSGRDPGRGYTF
many	TRBV7-2	TRBJ1-2	TRBD1	TGTGCCAGCAGCTTAGGACAGGGGGCGGGAGGCTACACCTTC	CASSLGQGAGGYTF
few	TRBV25-1	TRBJ2-3	TRBD2	TGTGCCAGCAGTGAAGGACTAGCGGGCCGCACAGATACGCAGTATTTT	CASSEGLAGRTDTQYF
once	TRBV7-2	TRBJ2-3	-	TGTGCCAGCAGCTTAGTGGGGGTAGCAGCTAGCACAGATACGCAGTATTTT	CASSLVGVAASTDTQYF
many	TRBV4-1	TRBJ2-4	TRBD1	TGCGCCAGCAGCCCACCGGGACAGGGAAGGGGACAGTACTTC	CASSPPGQGRGQYF
many	TRBV7-2	TRBJ2-7	TRBD1	TGTGCCAGCAGCTCCGGGACAGGGGCTGCCGGCTACGAGCAGTACTTC	CASSSGTGAAGYEQYF
many	TRBV7-8	TRBJ1-2	-	TGTGCCAGCAGCTTAGGTCTGGAGGGCTACACCTTC	CASSLGLEGYTF
many	TRBV7-3	TRBJ2-6	TRBD2	TGTGCCAGCAGCCCTGGCGGGGGGATCGCCTCTGGGGCCAACGTCCTGACTTTC	CASSPGGGIASGANVLTF
large	TRBV7-3	TRBJ2-1	-	TGTGCCAGCAGCTTAGGCCCAGCGGACTTCAATGAGCAGTTCTTC	CASSLGPADFNEQFF
many	TRBV7-2	TRBJ2-7	-	TGTGCCAGCAGCTTAGCGGGCAGCTCCTACGAGCAGTACTTC	CASSLAGSSYEQYF
many	TRBV7-9	TRBJ2-7	TRBD2	TGTGCCAGCAGTCTGGGAGGGGCAGGCTACGAGCAGTACTTC	CASSLGGAGYEQYF
few	TRBV11-3	TRBJ2-1	-	TGTGCCAGCAGCGCTGGGGGTTTAACCCGCTACAATGAGCAGTTCTTC	CASSAGGLTRYNEQFF
many	TRBV7-2	TRBJ2-1	TRBD2	TGTGCCAGCTCCCCCGGACTAGCGGCATACAATGAGCAGTTCTTC	CASSPGLAAYNEQFF
many	TRBV12-3/TRBV12-4	TRBJ2-2	-	TGTGCCAGCATCCAGGGGTTTCCGACGAACACCGGGGAGCTGTTTTTT	CASIQGFPTNTGELFF
many	TRBV5-1	TRBJ2-5	-	TGCGCCAGCAGCTTAGACACAGGACGGGCGAAGACCCAGTACTTC	CASSLDTGRAKTQYF
many	TRBV11-1	TRBJ2-1	TRBD2	TGTGCCAGCAGCTTAACGATGCTAGCGGGGGGTTACAATGAGCAGTTCTTC	CASSLTMLAGGYNEQFF
many	TRBV28	TRBJ1-1	TRBD1	TGTGCCAGCATCCTACAGGGGCCGAACACTGAAGCTTTCTTT	CASILQGPNTEAFF
many	TRBV7-2	TRBJ1-4	-	TGTGCCAGCAGCTTACTGGCAGGCGGGGAAAAACTGTTTTTT	CASSLLAGGEKLFF
many	TRBV7-2	TRBJ2-7	-	TGTGCCAGCAGCTTATCCAACTACGAGCAGTACTTC	CASSLSNYEQYF
-	TRBV6-2/TRBV6-3	TRBJ2-1	TRBD2	TGTGCCACCACCGGGACTAGCGGGAGGAACTCCTACAATGAGCAGTTCTTC	CATTGTSGRNSYNEQFF
many	TRBV28	TRBJ2-7	-	TGTGCCAGCAGTTCGGGCAGGGGATACTACGAGCAGTACTTC	CASSSGRGYYEQYF
many	TRBV7-2	TRBJ2-4	-	TGTGCCAGCAGCTTACACAGGTCGGGGAACATTCAGTACTTC	CASSLHRSGNIQYF
many	TRBV29-1	TRBJ2-5	-	TGCAGCGTTGCCGGGGCAGAAGAGACCCAGTACTTC	CSVAGAEETQYF
few	TRBV4-3	TRBJ2-6	-	TGCGCCAGCAGCCAAGAATCTGGGTCCGGGGCCAACGTCCTGACTTTC	CASSQESGSGANVLTF
many	TRBV7-6	TRBJ1-2	-	TGTGCTAGCATAGCTTATGGCTACACCTTC	CASIAYGYTF
many	TRBV7-6	TRBJ2-7	TRBD1	TGTGCCAGCAGCCCGGGGTACAGGGGCTCCTACGAGCAGTACTTC	CASSPGYRGSYEQYF
many	TRBV7-8	TRBJ1-1	TRBD1	TGTGCCAGCAGCGTTGCCTTGGGACAGGGGATTGAAGCTTTCTTT	CASSVALGQGIEAFF
many	TRBV7-2	TRBJ1-4	TRBD1	TGTGCCAGCAGCTCAGGGACAGCGAATGAAAAACTGTTTTTT	CASSSGTANEKLFF
-	TRBV19	TRBJ1-5	-	TGTGCCAGTAGTATAACGGGGAATCAGCCCCAGCATTTT	CASSITGNQPQHF